This T cell receptor (beta chain) is from a study of T-cell reconstitution after alpha-beta-depleted transplantation in children. The CDR3 runs to 12 residues. Trimming shortened V by 4 bases and J by 7 bases, and 8 bases separated the two germline ends. Germline CDR1 and CDR2: LGHDT and YNNKEL (reference sequence). Study conclusions and caveats: Fresh T-cell production supplied most of the T-cell counts and diversity seen one year after transplant. Alpha-beta T cells present about two months after transplant were reported to originate from several hundred expanded graft clones. In some patients, recipient T cells and intrathymic progenitors surviving conditioning explained high day-60 diversity.

For TCRbeta, the library was prepared with unique molecular identifiers. TCRdb analysed the PCR reads with MiXCR anew, one entry per CDR3 protein. The table lists fewer than 500,000 distinct CDR3 sequences, about 45% of them singletons. A remark on this clonotype: Its specificity is not known.

The source was PBMCs, collected before TCRalphabeta/CD19-depleted stem cell transplant. The sequence came from a girl aged 2 to 9 with aplastic anemia, due to receive a stem cell transplant. The chain couples TRBV3-1 to TRBJ2-4; D gene ambiguous. The CDR3 here is CASSPGPNIQYF. For the CDR3, the DNA is TGTGCCAGCAGCCCCGGGCCCAACATTCAGTACTTC. Using reference TRBV3-1 and TRBJ2-4 for the parts outside the CDR3, the full variable domain is DTAVSQTPKYLVTQMGNDKSIKCEQNLGHDTMYWYKQDSKKFLKIMFSYNNKELIINETVPNRFSPKSPDKAHLNLHINSLELGDSAVYFCASSPGPNIQYFGAGTRLSVL.